This T cell receptor beta chain originates from a study of memory CD4+ T cells and cytomegalovirus serostatus. The germline V and J ends were trimmed by 10 bases and 2 bases, with 9 bases remaining between them. The CDR3 contains 13 residues. Germline lookup yields CDR1 MDHEN and CDR2 SYDVKM. Produced via immunoSEQ multiplex PCR; TCRdb's table is partial and in-frame only. The sample yields about 50,000 clones, 82% seen once. Single viable CD3+CD4+CD8-CD45RO+ cells were sorted as the memory CD4+ T cells. The sequencing sample was made of memory CD4+ T cells from blood. The chain joins TRBV28 to TRBJ2-6, with D unresolved. The sequence derives from an adult in good health and CMV-seronegative. The CDR3 sequence is CATRRAGANVLTF. The CDR3 nucleotides are TGTGCCACCCGCCGGGCTGGGGCCAACGTCCTGACTTTC.